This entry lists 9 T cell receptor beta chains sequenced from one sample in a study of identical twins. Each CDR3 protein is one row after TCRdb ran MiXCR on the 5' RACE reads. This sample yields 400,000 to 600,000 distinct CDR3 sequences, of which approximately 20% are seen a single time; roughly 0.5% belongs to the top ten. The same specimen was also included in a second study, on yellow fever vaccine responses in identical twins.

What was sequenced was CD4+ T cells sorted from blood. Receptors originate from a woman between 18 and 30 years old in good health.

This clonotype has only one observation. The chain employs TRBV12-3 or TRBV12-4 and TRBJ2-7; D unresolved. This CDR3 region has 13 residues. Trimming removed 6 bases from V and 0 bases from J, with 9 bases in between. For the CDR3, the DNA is TGTGCCAGCAGGGACGACATCTCCTACGAGCAGTACTTC. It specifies CASRDDISYEQYF.

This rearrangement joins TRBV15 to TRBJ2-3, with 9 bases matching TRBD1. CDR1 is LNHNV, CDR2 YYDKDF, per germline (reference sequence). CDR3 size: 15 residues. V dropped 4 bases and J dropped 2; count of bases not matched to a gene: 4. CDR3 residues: CATSKGQGDTDTQYF. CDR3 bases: TGTGCCACCAGCAAGGGACAGGGTGACACAGATACGCAGTATTTT.

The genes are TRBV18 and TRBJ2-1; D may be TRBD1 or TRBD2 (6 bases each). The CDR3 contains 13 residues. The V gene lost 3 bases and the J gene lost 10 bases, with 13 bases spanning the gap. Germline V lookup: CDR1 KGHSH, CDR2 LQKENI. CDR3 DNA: TGTGCCAGCTCACCCCAGGAGGGGGGCGAGCAGTTCTTC. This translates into CASSPQEGGEQFF.

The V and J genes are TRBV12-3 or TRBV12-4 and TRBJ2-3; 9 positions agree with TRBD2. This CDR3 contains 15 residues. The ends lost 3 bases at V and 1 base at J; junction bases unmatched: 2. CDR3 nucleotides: TGTGCCAGCAGTTTTTTAGCGGGGGGCACAGATACGCAGTATTTT. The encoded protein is CASSFLAGGTDTQYF.

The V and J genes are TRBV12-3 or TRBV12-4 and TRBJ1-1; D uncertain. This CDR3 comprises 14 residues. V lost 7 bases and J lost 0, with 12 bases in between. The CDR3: CASNLAPLNTEAFF. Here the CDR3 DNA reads TGTGCCAGCAATCTTGCCCCCTTGAACACTGAAGCTTTCTTT.

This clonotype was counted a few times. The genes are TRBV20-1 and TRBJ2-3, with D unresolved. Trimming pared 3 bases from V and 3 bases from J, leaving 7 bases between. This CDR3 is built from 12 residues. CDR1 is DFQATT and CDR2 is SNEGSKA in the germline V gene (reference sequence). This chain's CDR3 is CSASWRTDTQYF. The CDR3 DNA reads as TGCAGTGCTAGTTGGCGGACAGATACGCAGTATTTT.

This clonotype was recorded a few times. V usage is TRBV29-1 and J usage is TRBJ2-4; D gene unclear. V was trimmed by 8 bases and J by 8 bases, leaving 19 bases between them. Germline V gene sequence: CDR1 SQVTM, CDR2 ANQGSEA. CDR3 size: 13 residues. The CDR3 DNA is TGCAGCTCCCTAGGAAGGGATAGGGACATTCAGTACTTC. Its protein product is CSSLGRDRDIQYF.

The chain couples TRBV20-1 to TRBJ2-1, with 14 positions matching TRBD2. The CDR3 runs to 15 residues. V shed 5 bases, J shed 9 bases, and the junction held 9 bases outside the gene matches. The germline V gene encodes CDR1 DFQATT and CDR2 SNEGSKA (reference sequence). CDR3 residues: CSAVRLAGGMGEQFF. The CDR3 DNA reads TGCAGTGCTGTTAGACTAGCGGGAGGGATGGGTGAGCAGTTCTTC.

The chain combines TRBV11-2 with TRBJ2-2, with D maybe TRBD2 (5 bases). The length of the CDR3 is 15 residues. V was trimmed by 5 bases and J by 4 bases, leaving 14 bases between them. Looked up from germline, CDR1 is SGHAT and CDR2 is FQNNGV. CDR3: CASSPGGSRTGELFF. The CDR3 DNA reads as TGTGCCAGCAGCCCGGGTGGGAGCCGCACCGGGGAGCTGTTTTTT.